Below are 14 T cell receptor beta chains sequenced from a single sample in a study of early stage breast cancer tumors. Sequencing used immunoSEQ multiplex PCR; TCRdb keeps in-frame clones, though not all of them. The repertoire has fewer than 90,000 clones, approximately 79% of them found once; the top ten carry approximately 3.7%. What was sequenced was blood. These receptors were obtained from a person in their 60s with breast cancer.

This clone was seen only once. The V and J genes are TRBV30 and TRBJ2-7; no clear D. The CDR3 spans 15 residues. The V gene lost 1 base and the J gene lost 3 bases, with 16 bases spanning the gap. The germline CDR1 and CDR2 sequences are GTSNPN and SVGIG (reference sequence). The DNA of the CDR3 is TGTGCCTGGAGTGGTACTCGTACCTCACGCTACGAGCAGTACTTC. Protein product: CAWSGTRTSRYEQYF.

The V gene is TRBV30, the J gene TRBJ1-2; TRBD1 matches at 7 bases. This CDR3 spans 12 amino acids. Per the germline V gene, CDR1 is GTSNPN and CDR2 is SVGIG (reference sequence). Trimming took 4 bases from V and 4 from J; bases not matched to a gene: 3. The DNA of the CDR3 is TGTGCCTGGAAACAGGGGTTCTATGGCTACACCTTC. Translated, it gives CAWKQGFYGYTF.

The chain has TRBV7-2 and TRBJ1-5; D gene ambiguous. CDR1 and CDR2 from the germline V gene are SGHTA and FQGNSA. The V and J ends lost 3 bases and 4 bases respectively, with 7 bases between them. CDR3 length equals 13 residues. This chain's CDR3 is CASSLVQNQPQHF. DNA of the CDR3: TGTGCCAGCAGCTTGGTACAGAATCAGCCCCAGCATTTT.

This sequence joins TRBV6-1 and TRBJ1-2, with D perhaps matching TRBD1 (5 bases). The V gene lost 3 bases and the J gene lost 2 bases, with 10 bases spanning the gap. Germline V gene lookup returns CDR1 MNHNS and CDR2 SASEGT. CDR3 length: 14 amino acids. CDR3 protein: CASSDPGSNYGYTF. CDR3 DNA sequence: TGTGCCAGCAGTGACCCAGGGTCGAACTATGGCTACACCTTC.

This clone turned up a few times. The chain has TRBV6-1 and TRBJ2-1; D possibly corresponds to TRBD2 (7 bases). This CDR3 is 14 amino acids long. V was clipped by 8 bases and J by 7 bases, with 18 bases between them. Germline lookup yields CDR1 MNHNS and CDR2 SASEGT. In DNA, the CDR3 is TGTGCCAGCCTTGTTCGGGGGGCAAAAAATGAGCAGTTCTTC. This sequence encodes CASLVRGAKNEQFF.

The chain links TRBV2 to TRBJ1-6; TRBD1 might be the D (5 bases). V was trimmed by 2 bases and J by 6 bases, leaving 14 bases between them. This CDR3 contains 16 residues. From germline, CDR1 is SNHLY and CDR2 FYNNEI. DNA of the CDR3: TGTGCCAGCAGTGAACGGGTGGCAGGGCTTAATTCACCCCTCCACTTT. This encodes CASSERVAGLNSPLHF. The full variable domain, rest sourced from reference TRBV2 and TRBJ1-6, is EPEVTQTPSHQVTQMGQEVILRCVPISNHLYFYWYRQILGQKVEFLVSFYNNEISEKSEIFDDQFSVERPDGSNFTLKIRSTKLEDSAMYFCASSERVAGLNSPLHFGNGTRLTVT.

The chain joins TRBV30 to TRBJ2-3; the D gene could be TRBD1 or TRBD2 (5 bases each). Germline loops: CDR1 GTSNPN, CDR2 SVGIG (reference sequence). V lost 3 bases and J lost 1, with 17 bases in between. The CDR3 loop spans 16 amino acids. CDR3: CAWRGDVRRGTDTQYF. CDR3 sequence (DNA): TGTGCCTGGAGGGGGGACGTTCGAAGGGGCACAGATACGCAGTATTTT. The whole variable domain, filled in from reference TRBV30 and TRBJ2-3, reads SQTIHQWPATLVQPVGSPLSLECTVEGTSNPNLYWYRQAAGRGLQLLFYSVGIGQISSEVPQNLSASRPQDRQFILSSKKLLLSDSGFYLCAWRGDVRRGTDTQYFGPGTRLTVL.

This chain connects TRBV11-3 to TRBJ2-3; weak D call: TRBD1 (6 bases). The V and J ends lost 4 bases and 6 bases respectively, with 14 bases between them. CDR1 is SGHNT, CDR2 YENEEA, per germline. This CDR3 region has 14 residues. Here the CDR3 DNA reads TGTGCCAGCAGCTCCTATAAGGGGGATGATACGCAGTATTTT. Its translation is CASSSYKGDDTQYF.

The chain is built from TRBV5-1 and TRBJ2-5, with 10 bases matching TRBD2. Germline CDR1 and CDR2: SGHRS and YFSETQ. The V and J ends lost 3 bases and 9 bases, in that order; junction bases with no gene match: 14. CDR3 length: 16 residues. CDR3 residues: CASSSGLAEPKRAQYF. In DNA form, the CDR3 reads TGCGCCAGCAGCTCAGGACTAGCGGAACCCAAGAGGGCCCAGTACTTC.

Here the CDR3 DNA reads TGTGCCAGCAGCCTGTACCAGGGGTTAGGCTACGAGCAGTACTTC. Protein sequence: CASSLYQGLGYEQYF. This chain uses TRBV5-6 with TRBJ2-7; D is possibly TRBD1 (6 bases). Between the trimmed V and J ends, which lost 4 bases and 3 bases, there was a span of 17 bases. Germline V CDR1 and CDR2: SGHDT, YYEEEE. This CDR3 has 15 amino acids. Full variable domain (missing parts from reference TRBV5-6 and TRBJ2-7): DAGVTQSPTHLIKTRGQQVTLRCSPKSGHDTVSWYQQALGQGPQFIFQYYEEEERQRGNFPDRFSGHQFPNYSSELNVNALLLGDSALYLCASSLYQGLGYEQYFGPGTRLTVT.

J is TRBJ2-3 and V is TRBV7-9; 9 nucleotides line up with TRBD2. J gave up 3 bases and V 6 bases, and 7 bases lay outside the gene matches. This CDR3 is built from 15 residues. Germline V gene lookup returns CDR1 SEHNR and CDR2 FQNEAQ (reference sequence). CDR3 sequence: CASRAGTSLTDTQYF. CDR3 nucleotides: TGTGCCAGCAGAGCCGGGACTAGCTTAACAGATACGCAGTATTTT.

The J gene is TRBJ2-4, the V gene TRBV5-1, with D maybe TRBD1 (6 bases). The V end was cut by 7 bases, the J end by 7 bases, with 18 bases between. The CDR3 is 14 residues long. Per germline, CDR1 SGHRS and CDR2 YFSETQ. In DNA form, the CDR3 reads TGCGCCAGCTCCCAGGGGCGCCAGGGGAACATTCAGTACTTC. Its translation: CASSQGRQGNIQYF.

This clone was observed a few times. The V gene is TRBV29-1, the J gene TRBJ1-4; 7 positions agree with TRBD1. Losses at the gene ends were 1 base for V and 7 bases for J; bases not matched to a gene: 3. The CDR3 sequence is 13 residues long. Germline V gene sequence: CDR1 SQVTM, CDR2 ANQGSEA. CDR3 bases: TGCAGCGTTGAAGGACAGGGTAGTGAAAAACTGTTTTTT. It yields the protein CSVEGQGSEKLFF.

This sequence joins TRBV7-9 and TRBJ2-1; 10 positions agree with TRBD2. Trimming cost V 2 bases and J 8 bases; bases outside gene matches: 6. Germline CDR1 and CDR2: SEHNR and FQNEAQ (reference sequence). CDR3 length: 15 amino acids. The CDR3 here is CASSLILAGAYEQFF. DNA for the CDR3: TGTGCCAGCAGCTTAATCCTAGCGGGAGCCTATGAGCAGTTCTTC. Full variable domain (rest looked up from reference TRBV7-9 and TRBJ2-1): DTGVSQNPRHKITKRGQNVTFRCDPISEHNRLYWYRQTLGQGPEFLTYFQNEAQLEKSRLLSDRFSAERPKGSFSTLEIQRTEQGDSAMYLCASSLILAGAYEQFFGPGTRLTVL.